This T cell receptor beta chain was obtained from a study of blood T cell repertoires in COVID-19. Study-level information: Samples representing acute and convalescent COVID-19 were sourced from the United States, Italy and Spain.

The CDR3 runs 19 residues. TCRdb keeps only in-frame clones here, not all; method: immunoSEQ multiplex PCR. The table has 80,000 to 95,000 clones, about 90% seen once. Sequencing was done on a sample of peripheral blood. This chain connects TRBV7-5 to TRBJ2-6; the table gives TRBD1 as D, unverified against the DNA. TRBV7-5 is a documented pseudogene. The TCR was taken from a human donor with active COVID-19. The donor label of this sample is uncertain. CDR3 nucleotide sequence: TGTGTCAGAAGCTACCATGACCCGGGACAGGGAGATGGGGCCAACGTCCTGACTTTC. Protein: CVRSYHDPGQGDGANVLTF.